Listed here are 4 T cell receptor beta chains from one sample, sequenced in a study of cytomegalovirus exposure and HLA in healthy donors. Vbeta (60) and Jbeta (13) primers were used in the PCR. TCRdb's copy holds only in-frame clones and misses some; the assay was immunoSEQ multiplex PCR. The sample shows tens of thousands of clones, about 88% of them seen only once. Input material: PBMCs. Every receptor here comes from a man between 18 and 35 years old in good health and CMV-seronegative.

The CDR3 protein is CASSQGYGNTIYF. As DNA, the CDR3 is TGTGCCAGTAGCCAGGGTTACGGAAACACCATATATTTT. The chain recombines TRBV19 with TRBJ1-3; possible D gene TRBD1, 5 bases. V dropped 6 bases and J dropped 4 bases, with 10 bases sitting between them. This CDR3 is built from 13 residues. CDR1 is LNHDA and CDR2 is SQIVND in the germline V gene (reference sequence).

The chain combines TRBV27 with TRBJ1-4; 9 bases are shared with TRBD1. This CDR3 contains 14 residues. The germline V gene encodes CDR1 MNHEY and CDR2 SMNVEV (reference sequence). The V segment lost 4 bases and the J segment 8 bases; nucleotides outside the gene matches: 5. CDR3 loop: CASSSQGAREKLFF. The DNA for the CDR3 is TGTGCCAGCAGTTCACAGGGGGCGAGGGAAAAACTGTTTTTT.

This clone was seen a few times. In nucleotides, the CDR3 is TGCGCCAGCAGTTCCAGGGGGAGAAGCAATCAGCCCCAGCATTTT. Residues: CASSSRGRSNQPQHF. This chain links TRBV23-1 with TRBJ1-5, with 7 bases that match TRBD1. TRBV23-1 belongs to the ORF category, with a function that is uncertain. The CDR3 has 15 residues. V lost 5 bases, J lost 1 base, and 5 bases stayed unmatched.

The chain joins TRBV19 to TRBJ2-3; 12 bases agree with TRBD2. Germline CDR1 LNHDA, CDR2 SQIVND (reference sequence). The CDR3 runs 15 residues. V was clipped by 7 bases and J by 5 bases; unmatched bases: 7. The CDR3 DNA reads TGTGCCAGTAATACACTAGCGGGAGGTGTAGATACGCAGTATTTT. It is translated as CASNTLAGGVDTQYF.